These 14 T cell receptor beta chains came from one sample sequenced in a study of OX40 agonist ivuxolimab in advanced cancers. Sequenced by immunoSEQ multiplex PCR; TCRdb stores in-frame clones only, minus some. Among around 49,000 clones listed, almost 80% were seen once. The source was CD4+ or CD8+ T cells sorted from blood, collected in a trial of the OX40 agonist ivuxolimab. The receptors were gathered from an adult with an advanced solid tumor such as melanoma, head and neck, liver or kidney cancer.

This chain links TRBV7-2 with TRBJ1-5; 10 bases agree with TRBD1. From germline, CDR1 is SGHTA and CDR2 FQGNSA. The CDR3 spans 15 residues. The ends lost 5 bases at V and 1 base at J; junction bases unmatched: 2. The CDR3 bases are TGTGCCAGCAGCCGACAGGGGGCGAGCAATCAGCCCCAGCATTTT. Protein sequence: CASSRQGASNQPQHF.

For this clone: Mismatch with germline at one junction end may stem from a read error. This chain joins TRBV10-3 and TRBJ1-2; D is ambiguous. The germline V gene has CDR1 ENHRY and CDR2 SYGVKD. This CDR3 has 14 amino acids. CDR3 DNA sequence: TGTGCCATCAGTGAGCCTCGACGGCCCTATAGCTACACCTTC. This sequence encodes CAISEPRRPYSYTF.

The rearrangement links TRBV30 to TRBJ1-4, with 7 positions matching TRBD1. J lost 7 bases, V lost 4 bases, and 3 bases had no gene match. The CDR3 spans 12 residues. The germline gives CDR1 GTSNPN, CDR2 SVGIG (reference sequence). The CDR3: CAWNRGGEKLFF. The DNA for the CDR3 is TGTGCCTGGAACAGGGGTGGTGAAAAACTGTTTTTT.

The chain carries TRBV4-3 and TRBJ2-1; D not resolved. This CDR3 has 13 residues. Germline values: CDR1 LGHNA, CDR2 YSLEER. Trimming shortened V by 1 base and J by 8 bases, and 9 bases separated the two germline ends. Here the CDR3 DNA reads TGCGCCAGCAGCCAAGTCCCGGGCGATGAGCAGTTCTTC. Its translation: CASSQVPGDEQFF.

This clone was observed a single time. The CDR3 reads CASSVGAITNTEAFF. DNA of the CDR3: TGTGCCAGCAGCGTAGGGGCCATTACTAACACTGAAGCTTTCTTT. V and J are TRBV9 and TRBJ1-1; D ambiguous. The CDR3 length is 15 residues. Trimming took 0 bases from V and 2 from J, leaving 11 bases between them. The germline V gene has CDR1 SGDLS and CDR2 YYNGEE.

The chain links TRBV7-8 to TRBJ2-2; D remains ambiguous. V lost 5 bases and J 7 bases, leaving 11 bases between the germline ends. In germline, CDR1 is SGHVS, CDR2 FQNEAQ. The CDR3 extends over 13 amino acids. CDR3 residues: CASSPYNGGELFF. CDR3 bases: TGTGCCAGCAGCCCTTACAATGGCGGGGAGCTGTTTTTT.

V is TRBV6-5 and J is TRBJ2-7; no definite D call. Germline V gene sequence: CDR1 MNHEY, CDR2 SVGAGI. V lost 0 bases and J 2 bases, leaving 14 bases between the germline ends. CDR3 length: 16 residues. CDR3: CASSYSRTLSTYEQYF. The DNA of the CDR3 is TGTGCCAGCAGTTACTCGAGGACCCTGTCAACCTACGAGCAGTACTTC.

V usage is TRBV6-6 and J usage is TRBJ2-3; D unresolved. The V gene's germline CDR1 is MNHNY and CDR2 SVGAGI (reference sequence). Trimming removed 4 bases from V and 0 bases from J, with 11 bases in between. The CDR3 is 15 residues long. CDR3 nucleotide sequence: TGTGCCAGCAGTTCTTTCACAACTAGCACAGATACGCAGTATTTT. Its translation: CASSSFTTSTDTQYF.

This chain joins TRBV5-1 and TRBJ2-7; 8 positions match TRBD1. The CDR3 runs 14 residues. V gave up 4 bases and J gave up 2 bases; unmatched junction bases: 5. The germline gives CDR1 SGHRS, CDR2 YFSETQ. Here the CDR3 DNA reads TGCGCCAGCAGCGAGCCGGGACAGGCCTACGAGCAGTACTTC. Amino acids: CASSEPGQAYEQYF.

CDR3 sequence reads: CASSLWRFGTGELFF. The CDR3 region has the DNA TGTGCCAGCAGTTTATGGCGTTTCGGCACCGGGGAGCTGTTTTTT. The chain is built from TRBV28 and TRBJ2-2, with D hard to call. The CDR3 runs to 15 residues. From germline, CDR1 is MDHEN and CDR2 SYDVKM. Trimming removed 0 bases from V and 4 bases from J, with 9 bases in between.

The gene calls are TRBV9 and TRBJ2-3, with D tentatively TRBD1 (6 bases). Germline V CDR1 and CDR2: SGDLS, YYNGEE. This CDR3 spans 16 amino acids. Trimming cost V 3 bases and J 0 bases, with 14 bases left between them. The CDR3 DNA is TGTGCCAGCAGCGGGGGTTCTAGGGGGAGCACAGATACGCAGTATTTT. This gives the protein CASSGGSRGSTDTQYF.

The V and J genes are TRBV2 and TRBJ2-1, with 12 bases identical to TRBD2. Germline V gives CDR1 SNHLY, CDR2 FYNNEI. V shed 4 bases and J 3 bases; nucleotides not matched to a gene: 7. This CDR3 is 17 amino acids long. The chain's CDR3 is CASSASGRVTVYNEQFF. CDR3 coding DNA: TGTGCCAGCAGTGCTAGCGGGAGGGTCACCGTCTACAATGAGCAGTTCTTC.

This chain connects TRBV6-1 to TRBJ2-3; 8 bases fit TRBD2. V lost 0 bases and J lost 5; bases outside the gene matches: 13. CDR3 length: 18 residues. The germline V gene encodes CDR1 MNHNS and CDR2 SASEGT. CDR3 DNA: TGTGCCAGCAGTGAAGCGCTTCTGAGAGCGGGAGTGGGAGATACGCAGTATTTT. Protein sequence: CASSEALLRAGVGDTQYF.

The rearrangement links TRBV16 to TRBJ1-2; no clear D. Trimming took off 1 base at V and 10 bases at J, with 7 bases between the two ends. Germline CDR1 and CDR2: KGHSY and FQNENV. This CDR3 comprises 11 residues. CDR3 bases: TGTGCCAGCAGCCAATTTCGTCCCTACACCTTC. This codes for CASSQFRPYTF.